Presented here are 22 T cell receptor beta chains from one specimen sequenced in a study of CD8+CD57+ T cells in acquired aplastic anemia. Profiling that covered TCR beta VDJ and CDR3 relied on genomic DNA as its template. TCRdb independently ran MiXCR on the reads; one entry per CDR3 protein. The table lists around 200,000 distinct CDR3 sequences, around 50% of them singletons. Sequencing used sorted CD4+, CD8+, or CD8+CD57+ T cells (not recorded which) from PBMCs. These receptors all stem from a human donor in good health, serving as a control.

About this clonotype itself: The CDR3 carries no conserved terminal phenylalanine or tryptophan, so it likely arises from a read error. The rearrangement links TRBV19 to TRBJ1-2; D gene ambiguous. The CDR3 covers 15 residues. From germline, CDR1 is LNHDA and CDR2 SQIVND (reference sequence). The CDR3 loop reads CASSLEGLFAMGYTL. The CDR3 region has the DNA TGTGCCAGTAGTTTAGAGGGCCTATTCGCCATGGGCTACACCCTC.

This clonotype was seen many times. The genes are TRBV20-1 and TRBJ1-5, with 12 bases matching TRBD1. Germline-derived CDR1 and CDR2 are DFQATT and SNEGSKA (reference sequence). The ends lost 3 bases at V and 1 base at J; junction bases unmatched: 4. The CDR3 loop spans 16 amino acids. CDR3 in amino acids: CSARGQGAVSNQPQHF. CDR3 in DNA: TGCAGTGCTAGGGGACAGGGGGCGGTAAGCAATCAGCCCCAGCATTTT.

V gene TRBV5-1 combines with J gene TRBJ2-7, with 7 bases identical to TRBD1. The CDR3 is 13 residues long. Germline V gives CDR1 SGHRS, CDR2 YFSETQ. Unmatched junction bases numbered 7, after V lost 4 bases and J lost 6 bases. CDR3 loop: CASSPRGQGEQYF. The CDR3 coding sequence is TGCGCCAGCAGCCCTAGGGGGCAGGGCGAGCAGTACTTC.

This clonotype was counted at least ten times. The gene calls are TRBV12-5 and TRBJ2-3, with D possibly TRBD1 on 6 matching bases. V was cut by 1 base and J by 4 bases, with 21 bases left in between. This CDR3 has 18 amino acids. Germline CDR1 LGHNT, CDR2 FRNRAP. This CDR3 reads CASGLAWKTGETADTQYF. As DNA, the CDR3 is TGTGCTAGTGGTTTGGCCTGGAAGACAGGTGAGACAGCAGATACGCAGTATTTT. The full variable domain, rest sourced from reference TRBV12-5 and TRBJ2-3, is DARVTQTPRHKVTEMGQEVTMRCQPILGHNTVFWYRQTMMQGLELLAYFRNRAPLDDSGMPKDRFSAEMPDATLATLKIQPSEPRDSAVYFCASGLAWKTGETADTQYFGPGTRLTVL.

V gene TRBV28 combines with J gene TRBJ2-2; TRBD1 aligns across 10 bases. CDR1 MDHEN and CDR2 SYDVKM come from the germline V gene. With 8 bases clipped from V and 4 bases from J, the junction kept 10 bases outside the gene matches. The CDR3 totals 16 residues. CDR3 DNA sequence: TGTGCCAGCGATTGGGGTAGGACAGGGGGCACCGGGGAGCTGTTTTTT. Protein sequence: CASDWGRTGGTGELFF.

With regard to this clonotype: An end of the junction does not agree with germline; a read error may underlie this. This rearrangement joins TRBV7-3 to TRBJ1-6; D uncertain. CDR1 is SGHTA, CDR2 FQGTGA, per germline. There are 15 residues in the CDR3. CDR3 in DNA: TGCGCCAGCAGCCAAGGAGGACTGAGAAATTCACCCCTCCACTTT. Protein: CASSQGGLRNSPLHF.

The rearrangement uses TRBV20-1 and TRBJ2-5; the match to TRBD2 covers 10 bases. The CDR3 runs 14 residues. V dropped 0 bases and J dropped 11; count of bases not matched to a gene: 9. From germline, CDR1 is DFQATT and CDR2 SNEGSKA (reference sequence). The CDR3: CSARDQSGGAEQYF. The CDR3 nucleotides read TGCAGTGCTAGAGATCAGAGCGGGGGGGCGGAACAGTACTTC.

This chain joins TRBV7-9 and TRBJ2-3; TRBD2 is a possible D gene (6 bases). The CDR3 totals 12 residues. Trimming removed 8 bases from V and 2 bases from J, with 8 bases in between. Germline loops: CDR1 SEHNR, CDR2 FQNEAQ (reference sequence). Here the CDR3 DNA reads TGTGCCAGCCGGAGGGCCACAGATACGCAGTATTTT. This codes for CASRRATDTQYF.

In this sample, this clonotype turned up many times. The chain uses TRBV5-1 and TRBJ2-7; D is unclear. Germline V gene data show CDR1 as SGHRS and CDR2 as YFSETQ. This CDR3 has 14 amino acids. Trimming left V 1 base short and J 7 bases short, with 15 bases between. Here the CDR3 DNA reads TGCGCCAGCAGCTTGAACCAGATGATGGGAGAGCAGTACTTC. It is translated as CASSLNQMMGEQYF.

CDR3 coding DNA: TGTGCCGGGGGGGCCTACGAGCAGTACTTC. Encoded protein: CAGGAYEQYF. The chain couples TRBV6-1 to TRBJ2-7; 7 nucleotides agree with TRBD2. The V segment lost 11 bases and the J segment 2 bases; nucleotides outside the gene matches: 0. Germline V gene sequence: CDR1 MNHNS, CDR2 SASEGT. CDR3 size: 10 residues.

The chain employs TRBV5-1 and TRBJ1-5; D is unclear. The CDR3 has 13 amino acids. Trimming cost V 0 bases and J 3 bases, with 4 bases left between them. Germline V gene sequence: CDR1 SGHRS, CDR2 YFSETQ. The CDR3 region is CASSLDFNQPQHF. The CDR3, as DNA: TGCGCCAGCAGCTTGGATTTCAATCAGCCCCAGCATTTT.

This rearrangement joins TRBV5-1 to TRBJ2-7; TRBD2 might be the D (6 bases). V lost 0 bases, J lost 3 bases, and 13 bases lay in between. CDR1 is SGHRS and CDR2 is YFSETQ in the germline V gene. The CDR3 sequence is 15 residues long. CDR3 nucleotide sequence: TGCGCCAGCAGCTTGGCCGGGGGAGGAGGCTACGAGCAGTACTTC. As protein: CASSLAGGGGYEQYF.

This clonotype was recorded a few times. The J gene is TRBJ2-5, the V gene TRBV12-3 or TRBV12-4; 12 nucleotides agree with TRBD2. The CDR3 runs 17 residues. With 5 bases clipped from V and 4 bases from J, the junction kept 11 bases outside the gene matches. CDR3 coding DNA: TGTGCCAGCAGTCTTCTTCTAGCGGGGGGGCGTCCAGAGACCCAGTACTTC. As protein: CASSLLLAGGRPETQYF.

The chain's CDR3 is CASSFDREAFF. In nucleotides, the CDR3 is TGTGCCAGCAGTTTCGATAGGGAAGCTTTCTTT. V gene TRBV2 combines with J gene TRBJ1-1; D is ambiguous. Germline assignment: CDR1 SNHLY and CDR2 FYNNEI. The germline V and J ends were trimmed by 5 bases and 8 bases, with 9 bases remaining between them. The CDR3 covers 11 residues. The whole variable domain, remainder taken from reference TRBV2 and TRBJ1-1, is EPEVTQTPSHQVTQMGQEVILRCVPISNHLYFYWYRQILGQKVEFLVSFYNNEISEKSEIFDDQFSVERPDGSNFTLKIRSTKLEDSAMYFCASSFDREAFFGQGTRLTVV.

The chain carries TRBV2 and TRBJ1-1, with TRBD1 matching 8 bases. Trimming at V came to 5 bases and at J to 0 bases, leaving 11 bases not matched to a gene. The CDR3 runs to 17 residues. Germline CDR1 is SNHLY and CDR2 is FYNNEI. CDR3 amino acids: CASSLIGQGAMNTEAFF. The CDR3, as DNA: TGTGCCAGCAGTTTGATTGGCCAGGGGGCCATGAACACTGAAGCTTTCTTT.

This clonotype was seen only a few times. The rearrangement links TRBV29-1 to TRBJ1-6, with 10 bases that match TRBD1. The CDR3 spans 12 residues. Trimming cost V 6 bases and J 9 bases; bases outside gene matches: 2. The V gene's germline CDR1 is SQVTM and CDR2 ANQGSEA. The DNA of the CDR3 is TGCAGCGTGGGGGACAGGGGTTCACCCCTCCACTTT. Translation gives CSVGDRGSPLHF. Using reference TRBV29-1 and TRBJ1-6 for the parts outside the CDR3, the full variable domain is SAVISQKPSRDICQRGTSLTIQCQVDSQVTMMFWYRQQPGQSLTLIATANQGSEATYESGFVIDKFPISRPNLTFSTLTVSNMSPEDSSIYLCSVGDRGSPLHFGNGTRLTVT.

The sample holds many counts of this clonotype. This chain uses TRBV11-2 with TRBJ2-7; perhaps TRBD1 as D (5 bases). This CDR3 is built from 15 residues. Germline V lookup: CDR1 SGHAT, CDR2 FQNNGV. V lost 5 bases and J lost 3, with 17 bases in between. Here the CDR3 reads CASSRPGWQGYEQYF. In nucleotides, the CDR3 is TGTGCCAGCAGCCGCCCCGGTTGGCAGGGCTACGAGCAGTACTTC.

This chain joins TRBV2 and TRBJ1-1, with 8 bases that match TRBD1. V lost 7 bases to trimming and J lost 1 base; unmatched junction nucleotides: 14. This CDR3 spans 17 amino acids. The germline CDR1 and CDR2 sequences are SNHLY and FYNNEI. The DNA for the CDR3 is TGTGCCAGCATCAGAACCGGGACAGGCAGGGGGAACACTGAAGCTTTCTTT. Translated, it gives CASIRTGTGRGNTEAFF.

This rearrangement joins TRBV6-5 to TRBJ1-1; perhaps TRBD1 as D (6 bases). The CDR3 is 14 residues long. Deletions cut 3 bases from V and 4 bases from J, with 12 bases between. CDR1 is MNHEY, CDR2 SVGAGI, per germline. CDR3: CASSYFRGVTEAFF. CDR3 sequence (DNA): TGTGCCAGCAGTTATTTTAGGGGGGTCACTGAAGCTTTCTTT.

This rearrangement joins TRBV12-3 or TRBV12-4 to TRBJ2-4; D is uncertain. This CDR3 region has 11 residues. Trimming left V 1 base short and J 9 bases short, with 4 bases between. This chain's CDR3 is CASSLGGIQYF. The CDR3 DNA reads as TGTGCCAGCAGTTTAGGGGGCATTCAGTACTTC.

This clonotype appeared once. One junction end does not reproduce the germline sequence, and a read error may be involved. The chain has TRBV10-2 and TRBJ1-2; D not certain. This CDR3 comprises 14 residues. From germline, CDR1 is WSHSY and CDR2 SAAADI. CDR3 DNA sequence: TGCGCCAGCAGTGAGAGGTTAGGAGCCAATGGCCACACCTTC. It is translated as CASSERLGANGHTF.

The CDR3 DNA follows: TGTGCCAGGACAGGGGGGGAGACCCAGTACTTC. It encodes CARTGGETQYF. The rearrangement uses TRBV10-3 and TRBJ2-5; 10 bases are shared with TRBD1. This CDR3 spans 11 amino acids. The V gene's germline CDR1 is ENHRY and CDR2 SYGVKD. J was trimmed by 5 bases and V by 10 bases; bases with no gene match: 1.